The clone carrying this T cell receptor (beta chain) was seen a single time. This entry comes from a study of blood T cell repertoires in COVID-19. Study summary: The United States, Italy and Spain supplied acute and convalescent COVID-19 samples.

Clones were read by immunoSEQ multiplex PCR, and TCRdb kept only the in-frame ones, dropping some. The sample shows about 110,000 clones, about four fifths of them seen only once. The CDR3 is made up of 14 amino acids. V shed 7 bases and J 8 bases; nucleotides not matched to a gene: 12. Germline values: CDR1 LNHDA, CDR2 SQIVND (reference sequence). The V and J genes are TRBV19 and TRBJ1-2, with TRBD1 identical over 8 bases. The sequencing input was peripheral blood. The receptor's source is a man between 65 and 85 years old with acute or convalescent COVID-19. The CDR3 region is CASTPRQGTSGYTF. The CDR3 DNA is TGTGCCAGTACCCCTAGACAGGGGACGAGCGGCTACACCTTC.